The sequence of this T cell receptor beta chain was determined in a study of OX40 agonist ivuxolimab in advanced cancers. The overall study: Therapy given before enrollment (anti-PD-1, anti-PD-L1 or anti-CTLA-4) was allowed, and approximately 40% had some. A partial response was reached by three patients: one with hepatocellular carcinoma and two with cutaneous melanoma.

To note about this clone: Its target is not known.

TCRdb's copy holds only in-frame clones and misses some; the assay was immunoSEQ multiplex PCR. This sample has approximately 67,000 clones, with 80% found just once. This CDR3 is built from 15 residues. Germline values: CDR1 SEHNR, CDR2 FQNEAQ (reference sequence). The V and J ends lost 10 bases and 0 bases respectively, with 17 bases between them. The study's findings and limits: Circulating CD4+ and CD8+ T cells showed clonal expansion by week 6 at 0.1 to 3.0 mg/kg. Among T cells, CD8+ cells averaged more expanded clones than CD4+ cells.

Sequenced material: CD4+ or CD8+ T cells sorted from blood, taken in a trial of the OX40 agonist ivuxolimab. The chain recombines TRBV7-9 with TRBJ2-3; possible D gene TRBD1, 5 bases. This clonotype was obtained from an adult with an advanced solid tumor such as melanoma, head and neck, liver or kidney cancer. CDR3 in amino acids: CAILRQGLSTDTQYF. The CDR3 DNA reads TGTGCCATTCTGCGGCAGGGATTAAGCACAGATACGCAGTATTTT.